Sequencing of this TCR beta chain was carried out in a study of cytomegalovirus exposure and HLA in healthy donors. V lost 5 bases and J lost 2; bases outside the gene matches: 6. The germline V gene has CDR1 GTSNPN and CDR2 SVGIG (reference sequence). CDR3 length: 14 amino acids. Concerning this clone itself: Its antigen is currently unknown.

Study-wide findings and caveats: Researchers reported that a few CMV-associated chains were confirmed in vitro as CMV antigen-specific.

PCR employed 60 Vbeta and 13 Jbeta primers. Data came from immunoSEQ multiplex PCR; TCRdb stores just in-frame clones and leaves some out. Here the sample spans roughly 230,000 clones, 70% to 90% being singletons. This receptor was obtained from a girl aged 2 to 10 in good health and CMV-seronegative. The specimen sequenced was PBMCs. The gene calls are TRBV30 and TRBJ1-2, with 9 bases lining up with TRBD1. The CDR3 sequence is CAWVDRGANYGYTF. In DNA form, the CDR3 reads TGTGCCTGGGTGGACAGGGGTGCCAACTATGGCTACACCTTC.